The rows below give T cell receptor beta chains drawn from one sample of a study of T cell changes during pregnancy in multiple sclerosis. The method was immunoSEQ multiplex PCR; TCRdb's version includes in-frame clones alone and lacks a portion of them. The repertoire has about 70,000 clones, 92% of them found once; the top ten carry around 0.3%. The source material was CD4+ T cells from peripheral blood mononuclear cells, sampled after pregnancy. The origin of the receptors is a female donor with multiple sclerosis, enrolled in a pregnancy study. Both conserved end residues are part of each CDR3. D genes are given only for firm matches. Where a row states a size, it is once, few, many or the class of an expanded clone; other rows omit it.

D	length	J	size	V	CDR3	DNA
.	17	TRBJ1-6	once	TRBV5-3	CARPQMGEGGDNSPLHF	TGTGCCAGACCCCAGATGGGTGAGGGAGGTGATAATTCACCCCTCCACTTT
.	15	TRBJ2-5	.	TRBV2	CASRERTGREETQYF	TGTGCCAGCAGAGAAAGAACAGGGAGGGAAGAGACCCAGTACTTC
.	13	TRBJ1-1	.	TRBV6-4	CAVTGCKNTEAFF	TGTGCCGTTACAGGGTGCAAGAACACTGAAGCTTTCTTT
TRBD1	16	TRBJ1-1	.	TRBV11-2	CASSPGQGGSWTEAFF	TGTGCCAGCAGCCCCGGACAGGGGGGGAGTTGGACTGAAGCTTTCTTT
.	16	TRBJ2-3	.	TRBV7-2	CASSLLGGAIGDTQYF	TGTGCCAGCAGCTTACTAGGGGGGGCGATCGGAGATACGCAGTATTTT
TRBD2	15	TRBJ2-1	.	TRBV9	CASSVRLAGYNEQFF	TGTGCCAGCAGCGTGCGACTAGCGGGTTACAATGAGCAGTTCTTC
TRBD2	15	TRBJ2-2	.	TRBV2	CASTPLAGGGGELFF	TGTGCCAGCACACCACTAGCGGGAGGGGGCGGGGAGCTGTTTTTT
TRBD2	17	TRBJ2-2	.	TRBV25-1	CASSEWIVREGTGELFF	TGTGCCAGCAGTGAATGGATAGTCAGGGAGGGGACCGGGGAGCTGTTTTTT
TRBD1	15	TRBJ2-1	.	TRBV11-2	CASSSGTGTYNEQFF	TGTGCCAGCAGCTCCGGGACAGGCACCTACAATGAGCAGTTCTTC
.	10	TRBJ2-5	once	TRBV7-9	CASTRETQYF	TGTGCCAGCACCAGAGAGACCCAGTACTTC
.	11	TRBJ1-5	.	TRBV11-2	CASRGDQPQHF	TGTGCCAGCAGAGGGGATCAGCCCCAGCATTTT
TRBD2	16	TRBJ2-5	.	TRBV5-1	CASSLPLAALQETQYF	TGCGCCAGCAGCTTGCCGCTAGCGGCTCTTCAAGAGACCCAGTACTTC
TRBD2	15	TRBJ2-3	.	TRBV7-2	CASSETSGRADTQYF	TGTGCCAGCAGCGAGACTAGCGGGAGGGCTGATACGCAGTATTTT
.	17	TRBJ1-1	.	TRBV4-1	CASSQAGQGTVHTEAFF	TGCGCCAGCAGCCAAGCAGGGCAGGGCACAGTTCACACTGAAGCTTTCTTT
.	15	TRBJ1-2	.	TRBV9	CASSVGARITYGYTF	TGTGCCAGCAGCGTAGGGGCCAGGATTACCTATGGCTACACCTTC
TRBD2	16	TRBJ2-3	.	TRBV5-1	CASSFRLAGGTDTQYF	TGCGCCAGCAGCTTTAGGTTAGCGGGAGGGACAGATACGCAGTATTTT
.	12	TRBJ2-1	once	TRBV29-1	CSVVGRANEQFF	TGCAGCGTTGTCGGCAGGGCAAACGAGCAGTTCTTC
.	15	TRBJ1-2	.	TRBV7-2	CASSLVDWGGSSYTF	TGTGCCAGCAGCTTAGTCGATTGGGGTGGGAGTAGCTACACCTTC
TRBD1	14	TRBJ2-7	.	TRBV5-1	CASRWTGDASEQYF	TGCGCCAGCAGGTGGACAGGGGATGCCTCCGAGCAGTACTTC
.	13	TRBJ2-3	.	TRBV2	CASRFRSTDTQYF	TGTGCCAGCAGATTCCGGTCCACAGATACGCAGTATTTT
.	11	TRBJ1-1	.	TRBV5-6	CASSLGVEAFF	TGTGCCAGCAGCTTAGGGGTTGAAGCTTTCTTT
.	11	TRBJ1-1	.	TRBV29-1	CSVRENTEAFF	TGCAGCGTCCGGGAGAACACTGAAGCTTTCTTT
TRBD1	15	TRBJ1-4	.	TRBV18	CASSPGTGGIEKLFF	TGTGCCAGCTCACCAGGGACAGGGGGCATTGAAAAACTGTTTTTT
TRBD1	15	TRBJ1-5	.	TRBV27	CASTTAQGAVGPQHF	TGTGCCAGCACGACGGCACAGGGGGCGGTGGGGCCCCAGCATTTT
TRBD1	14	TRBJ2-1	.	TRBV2	CASSRTGRFDEQFF	TGTGCCAGCAGTCGGACAGGGAGGTTTGATGAGCAGTTCTTC
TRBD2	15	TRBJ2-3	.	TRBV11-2	CASSWGERDTDTQYF	TGTGCCAGCAGCTGGGGAGAGCGGGACACAGATACGCAGTATTTT
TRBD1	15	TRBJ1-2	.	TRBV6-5	CASSSRQGADYGYTF	TGTGCCAGCAGTTCAAGACAGGGGGCGGACTATGGCTACACCTTC
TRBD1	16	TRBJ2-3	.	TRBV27	CASRTHRGLGTDTQYF	TGTGCCAGCAGAACCCACAGGGGTTTAGGCACAGATACGCAGTATTTT
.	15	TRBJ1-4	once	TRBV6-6	CASSFTGSTNEKLFF	TGTGCCAGCAGTTTCACAGGATCAACTAATGAAAAACTGTTTTTT
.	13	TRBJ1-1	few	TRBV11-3	CASSLGEGLEAFF	TGTGCCAGCAGCTTAGGCGAGGGACTTGAAGCTTTCTTT
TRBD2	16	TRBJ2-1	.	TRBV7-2	CASSLLGLAFANEQFF	TGTGCCAGCAGCTTATTGGGACTAGCGTTTGCTAATGAGCAGTTCTTC
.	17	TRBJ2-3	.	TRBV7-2	CASSLNGLLPLTDTQYF	TGTGCCAGCAGCTTAAACGGACTATTACCACTCACAGATACGCAGTATTTT
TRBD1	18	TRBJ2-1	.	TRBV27	CASSFSLRPGGRGNEQFF	TGTGCCAGCAGTTTCTCCCTTCGTCCAGGGGGAAGGGGCAATGAGCAGTTCTTC
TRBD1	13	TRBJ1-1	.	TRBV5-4	CASSSQGATEAFF	TGTGCCAGCAGCTCACAGGGGGCAACTGAAGCTTTCTTT
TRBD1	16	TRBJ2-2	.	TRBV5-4	CASSSDRARRGGELFF	TGTGCCAGCAGCTCCGACAGGGCCCGTCGGGGCGGGGAGCTGTTTTTT
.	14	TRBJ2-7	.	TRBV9	CASSVGAREGEQYF	TGTGCCAGCAGCGTAGGGGCCCGGGAAGGCGAGCAGTACTTC
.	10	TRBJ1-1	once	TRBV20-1	CSASGGHAFF	TGCAGTGCTAGCGGAGGGCACGCTTTCTTT
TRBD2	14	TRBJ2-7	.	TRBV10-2	CASTPGLAGGEQYF	TGCGCCAGCACTCCCGGACTAGCGGGCGGGGAGCAGTACTTC
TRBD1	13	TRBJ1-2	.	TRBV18	CASSSQGGDGYTF	TGTGCCAGCTCATCGCAGGGGGGCGACGGCTACACCTTC
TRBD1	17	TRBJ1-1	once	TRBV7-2	CASSLRDRDYTNTEAFF	TGTGCCAGCAGCCTCCGGGACAGGGACTATACGAACACTGAAGCTTTCTTT
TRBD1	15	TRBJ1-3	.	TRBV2	CASSADRGSGNTIYF	TGTGCCAGCAGCGCGGACAGGGGGTCTGGAAACACCATATATTTT
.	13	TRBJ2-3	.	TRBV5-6	CASSFQGTDTQYF	TGTGCCAGCAGCTTCCAGGGGACAGATACGCAGTATTTT
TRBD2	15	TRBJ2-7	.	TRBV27	CASSSSGRLGYEQYF	TGTGCCAGCAGTTCTAGCGGGAGACTGGGCTACGAGCAGTACTTC
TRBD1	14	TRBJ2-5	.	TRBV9	CASSREGARETQYF	TGTGCCAGCAGCCGAGAGGGGGCCCGGGAGACCCAGTACTTC
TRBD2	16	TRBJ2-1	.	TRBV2	CASSSLTSGSLNEQFF	TGTGCCAGCAGTTCTCTGACTAGCGGGAGCCTCAATGAGCAGTTCTTC
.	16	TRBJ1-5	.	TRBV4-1	CASSQGVGGIDQPQHF	TGCGCCAGCAGCCAAGGGGTAGGGGGAATCGATCAGCCCCAGCATTTT
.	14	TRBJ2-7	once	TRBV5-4	CATSPPGRQDEQYF	TGTGCCACCAGCCCCCCGGGAAGGCAGGACGAGCAGTACTTC
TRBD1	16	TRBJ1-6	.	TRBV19	CASSISTGGANSPLHF	TGTGCCAGTAGTATCTCGACAGGGGGCGCGAATTCACCCCTCCACTTT